The rows below give T cell receptor beta chains drawn from one sample of a study of OX40 agonist ivuxolimab in advanced cancers. Libraries were prepared by immunoSEQ multiplex PCR; TCRdb keeps only in-frame clonotypes and omits some of them. Of tens of thousands of clones detected, 92% appear once; the ten largest clones hold around 0.51%. Sample: CD4+ or CD8+ T cells sorted from blood, taken in a trial of the OX40 agonist ivuxolimab. The receptor set was obtained from an adult with an advanced solid tumor such as melanoma, head and neck, liver or kidney cancer. The CDR3 runs from the conserved cysteine through the conserved F or W. The D gene is left open where the match is weak. Not every row has a clone size; where given, it reads once, few, many or a size class.

cdr3_nt,cdr3_aa,j_call,d_call,clone_size,v_call
TGCGCCAGCAGCCCTGACAGACAAGAGACCCAGTACTTC,CASSPDRQETQYF,TRBJ2-5,.,.,TRBV5-1
TGTGCCAGCTCACCCGACTCTGGAAACACCATATATTTT,CASSPDSGNTIYF,TRBJ1-3,.,.,TRBV18
TGTGCCAGCAGACGGACGGTAGATTCACCCCTCCACTTT,CASRRTVDSPLHF,TRBJ1-6,.,once,TRBV25-1
TGCGCCAGCAGCTCCGGACTAGCGGGAGGGGTCCCCGAGCAGTACTTC,CASSSGLAGGVPEQYF,TRBJ2-7,TRBD2,.,TRBV5-1
TGTGCCATCAGGGACAGGGAGAACACTGAAGCTTTCTTT,CAIRDRENTEAFF,TRBJ1-1,TRBD1,.,TRBV10-3
TGTGCCAGCAGTCTAAGAAATTCACCCCTCCACTTT,CASSLRNSPLHF,TRBJ1-6,.,.,TRBV27
TGCAGCGTCGGGGGACAGGGGGGCGAGGAGCCCCAGCATTTT,CSVGGQGGEEPQHF,TRBJ1-5,TRBD1,once,TRBV29-1
TGTGCCAGTAAAGGGTCAGGGAGCACAGATACGCAGTATTTT,CASKGSGSTDTQYF,TRBJ2-3,.,.,TRBV19
TGTGCCAGCGGGGTGTTCGACAGAAAGAACACTGAAGCTTTCTTT,CASGVFDRKNTEAFF,TRBJ1-1,.,.,TRBV6-5
TGCGCCAGCAGCACCGGGCCGAGCACAGATACGCAGTATTTT,CASSTGPSTDTQYF,TRBJ2-3,.,once,TRBV5-1
TGTGCCAGCACAGCGGGGGGCAATAAAGAGACCCAGTACTTC,CASTAGGNKETQYF,TRBJ2-5,TRBD2,.,TRBV5-6
TGCGCCAGCAGATATAGCGGGAGGAACACCGGGGAGCTGTTTTTT,CASRYSGRNTGELFF,TRBJ2-2,TRBD2,.,TRBV4-1
TGTGCCAGCAGTGAAGCAACTGCTGGGTATTACAATGAGCAGTTCTTC,CASSEATAGYYNEQFF,TRBJ2-1,.,.,TRBV6-1
TGTGCCAGCAGCTTAGCCCCAGACTATGGCTACACCTTC,CASSLAPDYGYTF,TRBJ1-2,.,few,TRBV7-8
TGTGCCAGCAGTGAAAATCTAGCGGTGACCGGGGAGCTGTTTTTT,CASSENLAVTGELFF,TRBJ2-2,TRBD2,.,TRBV2
TGCAGCGTCCGGGACGGATCTAGCACAGATACGCAGTATTTT,CSVRDGSSTDTQYF,TRBJ2-3,.,.,TRBV29-1
TGTGCCACCGGAGACTACAATGAGCAGTTCTTC,CATGDYNEQFF,TRBJ2-1,.,.,TRBV6-5
TGTGCCAGCAGGCGTCCCCAAGAGACCCAGTACTTC,CASRRPQETQYF,TRBJ2-5,.,.,TRBV6-1
TGTGCCAGCAGCCCAGGACTGCGAGAGACCCAGTACTTC,CASSPGLRETQYF,TRBJ2-5,.,.,TRBV9
TGTGCCAGCAGCCAAGGGACGTCCTACTCTGGGGCCAACGTCCTGACTTTC,CASSQGTSYSGANVLTF,TRBJ2-6,.,.,TRBV14
TGTGCCAGCAGCGCCGAGGGGAGCTCCTACAATGAGCAGTTCTTC,CASSAEGSSYNEQFF,TRBJ2-1,.,.,TRBV9
TGCGCCAGCAGCCCCGGCCAGGTCTCTGGGGCCAACGTCCTGACTTTC,CASSPGQVSGANVLTF,TRBJ2-6,.,once,TRBV5-1
TGTGCCAGCAGCGCCGGACTAGCGGGGGGGAAATACGAGCAGTACTTC,CASSAGLAGGKYEQYF,TRBJ2-7,TRBD2,.,TRBV11-1
TGCGCCAGCAGCTTGGCAGGGGGCAAATACCAAGAGACCCAGTACTTC,CASSLAGGKYQETQYF,TRBJ2-5,TRBD1,.,TRBV5-1
TGTGCCAGCAGGGGACAGGGGGACTCAGATACGCAGTATTTT,CASRGQGDSDTQYF,TRBJ2-3,TRBD1,.,TRBV4-2
TGTGCCAGCAGCTGGGGGGGAGTCTCTGGAAACACCATATATTTT,CASSWGGVSGNTIYF,TRBJ1-3,.,.,TRBV6-1
TGCGCCAGCAGCTACGGACAGGTCTTTGGAAACACCATATATTTT,CASSYGQVFGNTIYF,TRBJ1-3,TRBD1,.,TRBV5-1
TGTGCCAGTCGTCAACCGGGACAGGGAAATGAAAAACTGTTTTTT,CASRQPGQGNEKLFF,TRBJ1-4,TRBD1,once,TRBV6-1
TGTGCAAGTCGCTTTACAGGGGGGTTCCTGAACACTGAAGCTTTCTTT,CASRFTGGFLNTEAFF,TRBJ1-1,.,.,TRBV12-2
TGTGCCTGCAGGGGTGCCGGGGAGCTGTTTTTT,CACRGAGELFF,TRBJ2-2,.,.,TRBV30
TGTGCCAGCAGCTTACAAGGAGTCTCTGGAAACACCATATATTTT,CASSLQGVSGNTIYF,TRBJ1-3,.,.,TRBV7-2
TGTGCCAGTAGGGACAGGGTGTCACCCCTCCACTTT,CASRDRVSPLHF,TRBJ1-6,TRBD1,.,TRBV19
TGTGCCAGCAGTGAGGGGACTAGCGGGGCCCTCCGTACGCAGTATTTT,CASSEGTSGALRTQYF,TRBJ2-3,TRBD2,.,TRBV2
TGTGCCACGGGACTAGCGGGGGTAGGAGATACGCAGTATTTT,CATGLAGVGDTQYF,TRBJ2-3,TRBD2,once,TRBV10-3
TGCGCCAGCAGCGTGGACAGCGTTTCAAGTCAGCCCCAGCATTTT,CASSVDSVSSQPQHF,TRBJ1-5,.,.,TRBV5-1
TGTGCCAGCAGCTTTCAGGGTACCGCCCAAGAGACCCAGTACTTC,CASSFQGTAQETQYF,TRBJ2-5,.,.,TRBV5-8
TGTGCCAGCAGCGCCTACCCCACTGACACCGGGGAGCTGTTTTTT,CASSAYPTDTGELFF,TRBJ2-2,.,.,TRBV9
TGCGCCAGCAGCCAACAGGGCAAACCTGAAGCTTTCTTT,CASSQQGKPEAFF,TRBJ1-1,.,.,TRBV5-1
TGCGCCAGCAGCTTTTCCGGGACAGGGTACAATGAGCAGTTCTTC,CASSFSGTGYNEQFF,TRBJ2-1,TRBD1,once,TRBV5-1